Presented here are 29 T cell receptor beta chains from one specimen sequenced in a study of blood T cell repertoires in COVID-19. The method was immunoSEQ multiplex PCR; TCRdb's version includes in-frame clones alone and lacks a portion of them. The data hold under 350,000 clones, with 70% to 90% observed a single time. The sample taken for sequencing was peripheral blood. The receptors here all came from a woman in her seventies with acute or convalescent COVID-19.

This clone was seen once. Other DNA sequences of this sample code for an identical CDR3. The V gene is TRBV11-3, the J gene TRBJ2-3; D may be TRBD1 (6 bases). This CDR3 region has 13 residues. CDR1 and CDR2 from the germline V gene are SGHNT and YENEEA. V was clipped by 6 bases and J by 1 base, with 8 bases between them. This CDR3 reads CASSRQGTDTQYF. The DNA of the CDR3 is TGTGCCAGCAGTCGACAGGGCACAGATACGCAGTATTTT.

The chain joins TRBV4-1 to TRBJ2-1; TRBD2 matches 7 bases. Germline loops: CDR1 MGHRA, CDR2 YSYEKL. The CDR3 covers 16 residues. With V trimmed by 4 bases and J by 6 bases, 12 bases remained unmatched. CDR3 sequence reads: CASSRSRVLAGNEQFF. For the CDR3, the DNA is TGCGCCAGCAGCCGGAGCCGGGTGTTAGCGGGCAATGAGCAGTTCTTC.

The V gene is TRBV7-2, the J gene TRBJ2-1; 9 positions match TRBD2. The CDR3 is made up of 12 amino acids. Looked up from germline, CDR1 is SGHTA and CDR2 is FQGNSA. Trimming removed 1 base from V and 15 bases from J; junction bases left unmatched: 4. As DNA, the CDR3 is TGTGCCAGCAGCTTAGTGGGGACTAGCCCGTTCTTC. Translation gives CASSLVGTSPFF.

DNA for the CDR3: TGCGCCAGCAGCCAAGATCGGGGAGTCCGGGGGGGTTCACCCCTCCACTTT. This gives the protein CASSQDRGVRGGSPLHF. The rearrangement links TRBV4-1 to TRBJ1-6, with a tentative D call TRBD1 (5 bases). Germline V gene lookup returns CDR1 MGHRA and CDR2 YSYEKL. The V gene lost 0 bases and the J gene lost 9 bases, with 18 bases spanning the gap. CDR3 length: 17 amino acids.

The chain links TRBV10-1 to TRBJ2-3; D not resolved. CDR1 and CDR2 (germline): WNHNN, SYGVQD (reference sequence). This CDR3 contains 12 residues. V lost 8 bases and J 9 bases, leaving 15 bases between the germline ends. The CDR3 DNA reads as TGCGCCAGCTCAGAGCTAGGAAACACGCAGTATTTT. The encoded protein is CASSELGNTQYF.

This clone has more than one count but fewer than ten. V usage is TRBV2 and J usage is TRBJ2-7; 11 positions match TRBD2. CDR1 and CDR2 from the germline V gene are SNHLY and FYNNEI. The CDR3 consists of 14 residues. Trimming took 6 bases from V and 7 from J; bases not matched to a gene: 8. The CDR3 coding sequence is TGTGCCAGCAGGAACCTAGCGGGGGGTGAGGAGCAGTACTTC. Encoded protein: CASRNLAGGEEQYF.

V and J are TRBV3-1 (or the pseudogene TRBV3-2) and TRBJ2-1; 9 nucleotides line up with TRBD1. The CDR3 spans 14 residues. Per germline, CDR1 LGHDT and CDR2 YNNKEL (reference sequence). V shed 4 bases and J 8 bases; nucleotides not matched to a gene: 6. DNA for the CDR3: TGTGCCAGCAGCCCTGGGACAGGGAGCGATGAGCAGTTCTTC. Translating it yields CASSPGTGSDEQFF.

The J gene is TRBJ2-3, the V gene TRBV3-1 (or the pseudogene TRBV3-2), with D possibly being TRBD2 (5 bases). Germline CDR1 is LGHDT and CDR2 is YNNKEL (reference sequence). V lost 1 base and J lost 3, with 17 bases in between. This CDR3 comprises 17 residues. Here the CDR3 reads CASSQGGFPAGTDTQYF. As DNA, the CDR3 is TGTGCCAGCAGCCAAGGAGGGTTCCCAGCTGGGACAGATACGCAGTATTTT.

This clone was observed many times. The gene calls are TRBV12-3 or TRBV12-4 and TRBJ2-7, with D possibly being TRBD1 (6 bases). The CDR3 sequence is 13 residues long. V lost 6 bases and J 3 bases, leaving 12 bases between the germline ends. CDR3 sequence reads: CASRMGHDYEQYF. CDR3 sequence (DNA): TGTGCCAGCAGGATGGGACATGACTACGAGCAGTACTTC.

The CDR3 is CASSPPTRELFF. In nucleotides, the CDR3 is TGTGCCAGCAGCCCTCCTACCAGGGAACTGTTTTTT. V is TRBV3-1 (or the pseudogene TRBV3-2) and J is TRBJ1-4, with TRBD1 as a possible D gene (5 bases). Germline CDR1 LGHDT, CDR2 YNNKEL (reference sequence). The CDR3 is made up of 12 amino acids. V was clipped by 4 bases and J by 12 bases, with 12 bases between them.

The V call is TRBV5-1, the J call TRBJ1-2; 7 nucleotides agree with TRBD1. The V gene end was trimmed by 7 bases and the J gene end by 3 bases; junction bases not matched to a gene: 9. The germline V gene has CDR1 SGHRS and CDR2 YFSETQ. This CDR3 is built from 14 residues. The CDR3 reads CASPVRGVHYGYTF. The CDR3 DNA is TGCGCCAGCCCCGTCAGGGGGGTCCACTATGGCTACACCTTC.

The chain couples TRBV12-3 or TRBV12-4 to TRBJ1-1, with D possibly TRBD1 on 5 matching bases. V was clipped by 3 bases and J by 5 bases, with 7 bases between them. The CDR3 sequence is 12 residues long. This chain's CDR3 is CASSFQGTEAFF. The CDR3 nucleotides are TGTGCCAGCAGTTTTCAGGGAACTGAAGCTTTCTTT.

CDR3 region: CASSFGTGVAGELFF. For the CDR3, the DNA is TGTGCCAGCAGTTTCGGGACAGGGGTGGCCGGGGAGCTGTTTTTT. The gene calls are TRBV5-4 and TRBJ2-2, with 10 bases matching TRBD1. V lost 5 bases to trimming and J lost 6 bases; unmatched junction nucleotides: 7. Per germline, CDR1 SGHNT and CDR2 YYREEE (reference sequence). This CDR3 contains 15 residues. Full variable domain (outside the CDR3, taken from reference TRBV5-4 and TRBJ2-2): ETGVTQSPTHLIKTRGQQVTLRCSSQSGHNTVSWYQQALGQGPQFIFQYYREEENGRGNFPPRFSGLQFPNYSSELNVNALELDDSALYLCASSFGTGVAGELFFGEGSRLTVL.

The chain has TRBV11-2 and TRBJ2-1, with D hard to call. The V end was cut by 0 bases, the J end by 7 bases, with 7 bases between. Germline V gene sequence: CDR1 SGHAT, CDR2 FQNNGV. The length of the CDR3 is 13 residues. Here the CDR3 DNA reads TGTGCCAGCAGCTTAGATACCCGGAATGAGCAGTTCTTC. This gives the protein CASSLDTRNEQFF.

The chain carries TRBV6-5 and TRBJ2-1; the D gene is possibly TRBD1 (6 bases). Germline V gives CDR1 MNHEY, CDR2 SVGAGI. Deletions cut 0 bases from V and 9 bases from J, with 18 bases between. The CDR3 spans 16 residues. The CDR3 sequence is CASSYSKGVGASEQFF. Here the CDR3 DNA reads TGTGCCAGCAGTTACTCGAAAGGGGTGGGGGCATCTGAGCAGTTCTTC.

V and J are TRBV5-1 and TRBJ1-1; TRBD1 matches at 7 bases. Trimming removed 3 bases from V and 6 bases from J; junction bases left unmatched: 11. The CDR3 totals 15 residues. Germline loops: CDR1 SGHRS, CDR2 YFSETQ. As DNA, the CDR3 is TGCGCCAGCAGCTCAAAAGGGGGCGGAGGCGCTGAAGCTTTCTTT. Encoded protein: CASSSKGGGGAEAFF.

The chain is built from TRBV12-5 and TRBJ1-6; TRBD1 matches at 9 bases. The CDR3 has 15 residues. In germline, CDR1 is LGHNT, CDR2 FRNRAP. V was pared by 7 bases and J by 7 bases, with 8 bases of the junction left unmatched. The CDR3 bases are TGTGCTAGTGTCCTCGGGGGACAGGGAAATTCACCCCTCCACTTT. Protein: CASVLGGQGNSPLHF.

This chain connects TRBV30 to TRBJ2-7, with TRBD1 matching 9 bases. The V gene end was trimmed by 2 bases and the J gene end by 4 bases; junction bases not matched to a gene: 9. Germline CDR1 and CDR2: GTSNPN and SVGIG (reference sequence). CDR3 size: 15 residues. This CDR3 reads CAWSFPGTGFYEQYF. CDR3 coding DNA: TGTGCCTGGAGTTTTCCCGGGACAGGGTTTTACGAGCAGTACTTC. The entire variable domain, with the rest obtained from reference TRBV30 and TRBJ2-7, is as follows: SQTIHQWPATLVQPVGSPLSLECTVEGTSNPNLYWYRQAAGRGLQLLFYSVGIGQISSEVPQNLSASRPQDRQFILSSKKLLLSDSGFYLCAWSFPGTGFYEQYFGPGTRLTVT.

J is TRBJ2-7 and V is TRBV18; a weak D match, TRBD1 (5 bases). The germline CDR1 and CDR2 sequences are KGHSH and LQKENI. The CDR3 runs 15 residues. Trimming shortened V by 0 bases and J by 2 bases, and 11 bases separated the two germline ends. CDR3: CASSPPGADTYEQYF. The DNA of the CDR3 is TGTGCCAGCTCACCACCTGGGGCGGATACCTACGAGCAGTACTTC.

V and J are TRBV19 and TRBJ1-4; 8 bases map to TRBD1. V was pared by 3 bases and J by 4 bases, with 4 bases of the junction left unmatched. Germline V gives CDR1 LNHDA, CDR2 SQIVND (reference sequence). The CDR3 sequence is 15 residues long. The CDR3 DNA sequence: TGTGCCAGTAGTATCCGGACAGGGATTAATGAAAAACTGTTTTTT. It encodes CASSIRTGINEKLFF.

Here the CDR3 DNA reads TGCGCCAGCAGCCCTAACAGGGGGCGCTCCACAGATACGCAGTATTTT. Translated, it gives CASSPNRGRSTDTQYF. This chain joins TRBV5-1 and TRBJ2-3, with 9 nucleotides matching TRBD1. The germline V gene has CDR1 SGHRS and CDR2 YFSETQ. The CDR3 length is 16 residues. The junction had 8 bases not matched to a gene; V was cut back by 4 bases and J by 2 bases.

The gene calls are TRBV2 and TRBJ1-5; no clear D gene. V shed 4 bases and J shed 10 bases, with 14 bases lying between them. The CDR3 totals 13 residues. CDR1 and CDR2 from the germline V gene are SNHLY and FYNNEI. The CDR3 here is CASSATPQVPQHF. In DNA, the CDR3 is TGTGCCAGCAGTGCTACCCCTCAGGTCCCCCAGCATTTT.

This clone was found once. The chain recombines TRBV19 with TRBJ2-7; the D gene is possibly TRBD1 (5 bases). V dropped 3 bases and J dropped 2 bases, with 11 bases sitting between them. The V gene's germline CDR1 is LNHDA and CDR2 SQIVND (reference sequence). This CDR3 region has 14 residues. The CDR3 spells CASSISDSPYEQYF. In nucleotides, the CDR3 is TGTGCCAGTAGTATCTCCGACAGTCCCTACGAGCAGTACTTC.

This clone has more than one count but fewer than ten. The chain couples TRBV28 to TRBJ1-1; D gene uncertain. Looked up from germline, CDR1 is MDHEN and CDR2 is SYDVKM. Trimming took 5 bases from V and 8 from J, leaving 15 bases between them. The CDR3 totals 13 residues. The CDR3 DNA sequence: TGTGCCAGCAGTCCGAATCGACAACCCGAAGCTTTCTTT. This gives the protein CASSPNRQPEAFF.

The chain has TRBV29-1 and TRBJ1-5, with 7 nucleotides matching TRBD1. Germline loops: CDR1 SQVTM, CDR2 ANQGSEA. The CDR3 is 13 residues long. J was trimmed by 4 bases and V by 6 bases; bases with no gene match: 6. The CDR3 region is CSVAGGVNQPQHF. The CDR3, as DNA: TGCAGCGTGGCAGGGGGAGTGAATCAGCCCCAGCATTTT.

The chain uses TRBV6-5 and TRBJ2-7; a possible D gene is TRBD2 (6 bases). Trimming shortened V by 1 base and J by 3 bases, and 16 bases separated the two germline ends. The CDR3 consists of 16 residues. From germline, CDR1 is MNHEY and CDR2 SVGAGI. CDR3 nucleotides: TGTGCCAGCAGTTACTTCGCTAGCGCGGTGCGCTACGAGCAGTACTTC. Protein sequence: CASSYFASAVRYEQYF.

The rearrangement links TRBV27 to TRBJ2-1; D is ambiguous. CDR3 length equals 15 residues. The V gene's germline CDR1 is MNHEY and CDR2 SMNVEV (reference sequence). The ends were cut back, 5 bases at V and 0 bases at J, with 11 bases in the middle. The CDR3 DNA sequence: TGTGCCAGCAGTCTTAGTCGGAGCTCCTACAATGAGCAGTTCTTC. It codes for CASSLSRSSYNEQFF.

This chain connects TRBV12-5 to TRBJ1-5; 9 nucleotides line up with TRBD1. Germline lookup yields CDR1 LGHNT and CDR2 FRNRAP. The CDR3 spans 16 residues. The junction had 8 bases not matched to a gene; V was cut back by 1 base and J by 7 bases. For the CDR3, the DNA is TGTGCTAGTGGTTTGGCCGGGACAGGGTCGCGACAGCCCCAGCATTTT. It codes for CASGLAGTGSRQPQHF. Variable domain in full (rest from reference TRBV12-5 and TRBJ1-5): DARVTQTPRHKVTEMGQEVTMRCQPILGHNTVFWYRQTMMQGLELLAYFRNRAPLDDSGMPKDRFSAEMPDATLATLKIQPSEPRDSAVYFCASGLAGTGSRQPQHFGDGTRLSIL.

This chain connects TRBV7-9 to TRBJ1-3; unclear D gene. The CDR3 runs to 13 residues. From germline, CDR1 is SEHNR and CDR2 FQNEAQ (reference sequence). The germline V and J ends were trimmed by 0 bases and 3 bases, with 3 bases remaining between them. The CDR3 is CASSLARGNTIYF. Written as DNA, the CDR3 is TGTGCCAGCAGCTTAGCCCGTGGAAACACCATATATTTT.